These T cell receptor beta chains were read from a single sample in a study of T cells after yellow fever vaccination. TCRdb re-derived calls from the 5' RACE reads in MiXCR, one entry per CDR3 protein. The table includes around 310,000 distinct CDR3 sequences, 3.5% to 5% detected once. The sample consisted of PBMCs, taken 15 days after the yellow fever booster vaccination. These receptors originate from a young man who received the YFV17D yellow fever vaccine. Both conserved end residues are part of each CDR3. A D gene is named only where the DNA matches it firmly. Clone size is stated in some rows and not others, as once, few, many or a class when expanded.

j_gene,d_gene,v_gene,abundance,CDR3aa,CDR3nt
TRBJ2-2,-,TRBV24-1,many,CATSAGEVAGELFF,TGTGCCACCAGTGCAGGGGAAGTTGCCGGGGAGCTGTTTTTT
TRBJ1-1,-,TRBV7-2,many,CASSSDPIMNTEAFF,TGTGCCAGCAGCTCCGACCCTATTATGAACACTGAAGCTTTCTTT
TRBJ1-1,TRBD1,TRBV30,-,CAWGQGMSAFF,TGTGCCTGGGGACAGGGGATGAGTGCTTTCTTT
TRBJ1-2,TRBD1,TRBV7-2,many,CASSLAGQGRNYGYTF,TGTGCCAGCAGCTTGGCTGGACAGGGGAGGAACTATGGCTACACCTTC
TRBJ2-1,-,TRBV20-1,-,CSAREGPSDNEQFF,TGCAGTGCTAGAGAAGGACCCAGCGACAATGAGCAGTTCTTC
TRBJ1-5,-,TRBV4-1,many,CASSERHVSNQPQHF,TGCGCCAGCAGCGAGCGACACGTTAGCAATCAGCCCCAGCATTTT
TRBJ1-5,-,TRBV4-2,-,CASSQEVSKQPQHF,TGTGCCAGCAGCCAAGAAGTCAGCAAGCAGCCCCAGCATTTT
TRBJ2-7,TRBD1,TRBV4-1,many,CASRGPGQGIYEQYF,TGCGCCAGCAGGGGCCCGGGACAGGGTATCTACGAGCAGTACTTC
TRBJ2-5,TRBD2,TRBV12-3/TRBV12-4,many,CASSPEASGAETQYF,TGTGCCAGCAGCCCCGAGGCTAGCGGGGCTGAGACCCAGTACTTC
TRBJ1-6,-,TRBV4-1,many,CASTPFVGSPLHF,TGCGCCAGCACCCCCTTTGTGGGCTCACCCCTCCACTTT
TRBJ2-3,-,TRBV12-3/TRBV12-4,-,CASGGVAADTQYF,TGTGCCAGCGGAGGGGTAGCGGCAGATACGCAGTATTTT
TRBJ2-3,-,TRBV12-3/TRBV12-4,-,CASSWGLGSDTQYF,TGTGCCAGCAGTTGGGGGTTAGGTTCAGATACGCAGTATTTT
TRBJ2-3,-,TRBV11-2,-,CASSLRGLGTDTQYF,TGTGCCAGCAGCTTACGAGGGCTCGGCACAGATACGCAGTATTTT
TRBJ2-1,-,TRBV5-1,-,CASSLQARAVNEQFF,TGCGCCAGCAGCTTGCAGGCTAGGGCGGTCAATGAGCAGTTCTTC
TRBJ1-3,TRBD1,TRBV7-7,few,CASSRDRENTIYF,TGTGCTAGCAGTCGGGACAGGGAGAACACCATATATTTT
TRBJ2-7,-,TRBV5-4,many,CASSDRTSYEQYF,TGTGCCAGCAGCGACAGGACCTCCTACGAGCAGTACTTC
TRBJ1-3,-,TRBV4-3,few,CASSRTVAVRGNTIYF,TGCGCCAGCAGCCGAACCGTAGCCGTCAGGGGAAACACCATATATTTT
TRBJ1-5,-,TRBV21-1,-,CASSAVYGGRGNQPQHF,TGTGCCAGCAGCGCGGTATACGGGGGCAGGGGTAATCAGCCCCAGCATTTT
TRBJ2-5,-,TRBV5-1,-,CASSPGSDRQETQYF,TGCGCCAGCAGCCCGGGGAGCGATCGACAAGAGACCCAGTACTTC
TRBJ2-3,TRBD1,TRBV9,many,CASSFGTALTDTQYF,TGTGCCAGCAGCTTTGGGACAGCCCTCACAGATACGCAGTATTTT
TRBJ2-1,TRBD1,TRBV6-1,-,CASRGRGSYNEQFF,TGTGCCAGCAGGGGCAGGGGGTCCTACAATGAGCAGTTCTTC
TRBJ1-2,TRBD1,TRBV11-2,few,CASSLSGTGFYLSF,TGTGCCAGCAGCTTAAGTGGGACAGGCTTCTACCTTTCCTTC
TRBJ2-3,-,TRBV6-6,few,CASSTRDTQYF,TGTGCCAGCAGCACCCGAGATACGCAGTATTTT
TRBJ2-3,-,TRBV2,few,CASASTDTQYF,TGTGCCAGCGCGTCGACCGATACGCAGTATTTT
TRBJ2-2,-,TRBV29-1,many,CSVSGNTGELFF,TGCAGCGTGTCCGGGAACACCGGGGAGCTGTTTTTT
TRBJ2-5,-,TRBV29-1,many,CSAQGFQETQYF,TGCAGCGCGCAGGGTTTCCAAGAGACCCAGTACTTC
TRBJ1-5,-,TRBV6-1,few,CASSEERTRAQPQHF,TGTGCCAGCAGTGAAGAAAGGACGAGGGCCCAGCCCCAGCATTTT
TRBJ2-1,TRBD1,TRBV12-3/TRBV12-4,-,CASRPPGQGTYNEQFF,TGTGCCAGCAGGCCTCCGGGACAGGGGACATACAATGAGCAGTTCTTC
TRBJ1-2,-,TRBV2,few,CASSPSGLRGYTF,TGTGCCAGCAGTCCTTCGGGCCTCAGGGGCTACACCTTC
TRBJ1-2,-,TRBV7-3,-,CASRRGLDYGYTF,TGTGCCAGCAGACGGGGCTTAGACTATGGCTACACCTTC